This is a list of T cell receptor beta chains from one sample in a study of blood T cells in healthy people across ages. TCRdb fed the 5' RACE reads into MiXCR, producing one record per CDR3 protein. This table holds roughly 560,000 distinct CDR3 sequences, about 24% found once. The same specimen was also included in a second study, on T cells of mothers and their children.

The sequenced material came from blood. The source of these receptors is a boy aged 5-17 years in good health. Both conserved end residues are part of each CDR3. The D gene is left open where the match is weak. A row's size may be missing; if present it is once, few, many or a size class.

DNA: TGTGCCAGCAGTTTACTAGCGGGGGGAAACTCCTACAATGAGCAGTTCTTC
CDR3: CASSLLAGGNSYNEQFF
size: few
V: TRBV6-2/TRBV6-3
D: TRBD2
J: TRBJ2-1

DNA: TGTGCCAGCAGCCTTAGCGGGGTGAGCACAGATACGCAGTATTTT
CDR3: CASSLSGVSTDTQYF
size: many
V: TRBV7-2
D: TRBD2
J: TRBJ2-3

DNA: TGTGCCAGCAGCGCGAGGGGGGGTATGAAGACGCAGTATTTT
CDR3: CASSARGGMKTQYF
size: .
V: TRBV9
D: .
J: TRBJ2-3

DNA: TGTGCCAGCAGCTTAGAGGACAAACGGTCACCCCTCCACTTT
CDR3: CASSLEDKRSPLHF
size: many
V: TRBV7-2
D: .
J: TRBJ1-6

DNA: TGTGCCAGCAGTGAATTAAGTTGGGACAGGGTATCCCACGAGCAGTACTTC
CDR3: CASSELSWDRVSHEQYF
size: few
V: TRBV25-1
D: TRBD1
J: TRBJ2-7

DNA: TGTGCCAGCAGCTCGTGGACAGGGGGAAGATCAGATACGCAGTATTTT
CDR3: CASSSWTGGRSDTQYF
size: .
V: TRBV7-2
D: TRBD1
J: TRBJ2-3

DNA: TGTGCCAGCAGGGAGCGGGAGGAAGAGACCCAGTACTTC
CDR3: CASREREEETQYF
size: .
V: TRBV27
D: TRBD2
J: TRBJ2-5

DNA: TGTGCCAGCATCGAAGAGCAGGGGGATAACTATGGCTACACCTTC
CDR3: CASIEEQGDNYGYTF
size: .
V: TRBV7-9
D: TRBD1
J: TRBJ1-2

DNA: TGTGCCAGCAACCTTTACTCTCACGAGCAGTACTTC
CDR3: CASNLYSHEQYF
size: few
V: TRBV21-1
D: .
J: TRBJ2-7

DNA: TGTGCCAGCAGCCCGCGGGCCGGCGGTCAGCCCCAGCATTTT
CDR3: CASSPRAGGQPQHF
size: few
V: TRBV7-2
D: .
J: TRBJ1-5

DNA: TGTGCCAGCAGTTTAATGACGGGGGGGCCACATACGCAGTATTTT
CDR3: CASSLMTGGPHTQYF
size: .
V: TRBV12-3/TRBV12-4
D: TRBD2
J: TRBJ2-3

DNA: TGCAGTGCCGGAGAGCGGGGGTACACAGATACGCAGTATTTT
CDR3: CSAGERGYTDTQYF
size: once
V: TRBV20-1
D: TRBD2
J: TRBJ2-3

DNA: TGTGCCTGGAGTCGGACAGGGAGGTACGAGCAGTACTTC
CDR3: CAWSRTGRYEQYF
size: .
V: TRBV30
D: TRBD1
J: TRBJ2-7

DNA: TGTGCCAGTAGTATCGGTGGAGACGCTGAAGCTTTCTTT
CDR3: CASSIGGDAEAFF
size: .
V: TRBV19
D: .
J: TRBJ1-1

DNA: TGTGCCAGCAGTCACACCTCAGGCTACTCCTACAATGAGCAGTTCTTC
CDR3: CASSHTSGYSYNEQFF
size: .
V: TRBV6-5
D: .
J: TRBJ2-1

DNA: TGCAGCGTTGCCCTAGCGGGAGGGGAGACCCAGTACTTC
CDR3: CSVALAGGETQYF
size: .
V: TRBV29-1
D: TRBD2
J: TRBJ2-5

DNA: TGTGCCAGCAGCCAAACGGGGTTAAAGCGGGAGAGGAACAATGAGCAGTTCTTC
CDR3: CASSQTGLKRERNNEQFF
size: few
V: TRBV6-7
D: TRBD2
J: TRBJ2-1

DNA: TGCGCCAGCAGCTCGACCACGGACAAGGTCTATGGCTACACCTTC
CDR3: CASSSTTDKVYGYTF
size: few
V: TRBV5-1
D: .
J: TRBJ1-2

DNA: TGTGCCAGCAGGTCGGACAGGGGGGTAACTGGGGCCAACGTCCTGACTTTC
CDR3: CASRSDRGVTGANVLTF
size: few
V: TRBV7-2
D: TRBD1
J: TRBJ2-6

DNA: TGTGCCAGCAGCTATGGACAGGGTGGCTACAATGAGCAGTTCTTC
CDR3: CASSYGQGGYNEQFF
size: few
V: TRBV7-2
D: TRBD1
J: TRBJ2-1

DNA: TGTGCCAGCGCCACTAGCGGGGGGGCCCATGAGCAGCTCTTC
CDR3: CASATSGGAHEQLF
size: .
V: TRBV12-3/TRBV12-4
D: TRBD2
J: TRBJ2-1

DNA: TGTGCCAGCAGTTTACGGACAGTCATCACCTTC
CDR3: CASSLRTVITF
size: few
V: TRBV28
D: .
J: TRBJ1-2

DNA: TGTGCCAGCAGCTTAGGCGTCGGCAGCGGGACAGATACGCAGTATTTT
CDR3: CASSLGVGSGTDTQYF
size: few
V: TRBV7-3
D: .
J: TRBJ2-3

DNA: TGTGCCAGCAGCGGAGGGGACAGGAGCACTGAAGCTTTCTTT
CDR3: CASSGGDRSTEAFF
size: few
V: TRBV9
D: TRBD1
J: TRBJ1-1

DNA: TGCAGCGTTGCGGGACTAGCGAGTACAGATACGCAGTATTTT
CDR3: CSVAGLASTDTQYF
size: .
V: TRBV29-1
D: TRBD2
J: TRBJ2-3

DNA: TGTGCCAGCAGTCCCGAGCCCCTAAGTGAGCAGTTCTTC
CDR3: CASSPEPLSEQFF
size: few
V: TRBV27
D: .
J: TRBJ2-1

DNA: TGTGCCAGCAGCCCGAGACAGGACACTGAAGCTTTCTTT
CDR3: CASSPRQDTEAFF
size: many
V: TRBV9
D: .
J: TRBJ1-1

DNA: TGTGCCAGCTCACCACTGAGGGCAGGCCCGGATGCGAATCAGCCCCAGCATTTT
CDR3: CASSPLRAGPDANQPQHF
size: few
V: TRBV18
D: .
J: TRBJ1-5

DNA: TGTGCCAGCAGTGAGGTGTCGCGGAGAGGCGAGCAGTACTTC
CDR3: CASSEVSRRGEQYF
size: .
V: TRBV25-1
D: .
J: TRBJ2-7

DNA: TGTGCCAGCAGCTTAAGGTCTGCGGGGAACGAGCAGTACTTC
CDR3: CASSLRSAGNEQYF
size: few
V: TRBV7-2
D: .
J: TRBJ2-7

DNA: TGCAGCGTGGGCAGGGGATATTCCTACGAGCAGTACTTC
CDR3: CSVGRGYSYEQYF
size: many
V: TRBV29-1
D: .
J: TRBJ2-7

DNA: TGCGCCAGCAGCGCAACAACAGGGGATCAGCCCCAGCATTTT
CDR3: CASSATTGDQPQHF
size: few
V: TRBV5-1
D: TRBD1
J: TRBJ1-5

DNA: TGTGCTAGTGGTTTGGGACTAGCGGGGGTACCCCACAATGAGCAGTTCTTC
CDR3: CASGLGLAGVPHNEQFF
size: .
V: TRBV12-5
D: TRBD2
J: TRBJ2-1

DNA: TGTGCCAGCAGCTTTGGGCCGTCGAACACTGAAGCTTTCTTT
CDR3: CASSFGPSNTEAFF
size: few
V: TRBV7-9
D: .
J: TRBJ1-1

DNA: TGTGCCAGCAGCCCAACTTTTCAATTTGCACACCTTTTTGATGGGGATACGCAGTATTTT
CDR3: CASSPTFQFAHLFDGDTQYF
size: few
V: TRBV11-1
D: .
J: TRBJ2-3

DNA: TGCGCCAGCAGCTTCAGGTTTGGGGGTGGCTACACCTTC
CDR3: CASSFRFGGGYTF
size: few
V: TRBV5-1
D: .
J: TRBJ1-2

DNA: TGTGCCAGCAGTGAAAATCATAGGGACAGGGCCTACAATGAGCAGTTCTTC
CDR3: CASSENHRDRAYNEQFF
size: .
V: TRBV2
D: TRBD1
J: TRBJ2-1

DNA: TGTGCCAGTAGTATAGGAGGTTACAGGGGTGGATACGAGCAGTACTTC
CDR3: CASSIGGYRGGYEQYF
size: .
V: TRBV19
D: TRBD1
J: TRBJ2-7

DNA: TGCAGCGTCCGACAGGACACCGGGGAGCTGTTTTTT
CDR3: CSVRQDTGELFF
size: .
V: TRBV29-1
D: .
J: TRBJ2-2

DNA: TGCAGTGCTACCGGGACAGGGAACTTACTAGGAGGCCGCACAGATACGCAGTATTTT
CDR3: CSATGTGNLLGGRTDTQYF
size: .
V: TRBV20-1
D: TRBD1
J: TRBJ2-3

DNA: TGTGCCAGCAGTGACCCTGGCAGGGGGCGTGGGGAGACCCAGTACTTC
CDR3: CASSDPGRGRGETQYF
size: few
V: TRBV6-1
D: TRBD1
J: TRBJ2-5

DNA: TGTGCCAGCAGCCCCCCTCCTAACTATGGCTACACCTTC
CDR3: CASSPPPNYGYTF
size: few
V: TRBV6-2/TRBV6-3
D: .
J: TRBJ1-2

DNA: TGTGCCAGTAGTATTTGGGATACGCAGTATTTT
CDR3: CASSIWDTQYF
size: few
V: TRBV19
D: .
J: TRBJ2-3

DNA: TGTGCCAGCAGCTTAGGGTCATATACGGGGTGGGTCACAGATACGCAGTATTTT
CDR3: CASSLGSYTGWVTDTQYF
size: .
V: TRBV7-2
D: .
J: TRBJ2-3

DNA: TGTGCCAGCAGCTTAGATCACGGACAGGGAGAGGAGACCCAGTACTTC
CDR3: CASSLDHGQGEETQYF
size: few
V: TRBV7-2
D: TRBD1
J: TRBJ2-5

DNA: TGTGCCAGCAGCATGGGACAGGGTTCGGGTGAGCAGTACTTC
CDR3: CASSMGQGSGEQYF
size: .
V: TRBV7-2
D: TRBD1
J: TRBJ2-5

DNA: TGTGCCAGCAGCACCGAGGGGGGTGCATTCGGTGAAGCTTTCTTT
CDR3: CASSTEGGAFGEAFF
size: few
V: TRBV7-9
D: .
J: TRBJ1-1

DNA: TGCGCCAGCAGCCAAAAGGGGCCTGAGGGTTTGGCCGACCCCAAAAACATTCAGTACTTC
CDR3: CASSQKGPEGLADPKNIQYF
size: .
V: TRBV4-1
D: .
J: TRBJ2-4

DNA: TGCGCCAGCAGCTTCTCCAGGGAGGTCGATGAGCAGCTCTTC
CDR3: CASSFSREVDEQLF
size: few
V: TRBV5-1
D: .
J: TRBJ2-1

DNA: TGCGCCAGCAGCCAGGACAGGGGGGTCCTATACAATGAGCAGTTCTTC
CDR3: CASSQDRGVLYNEQFF
size: .
V: TRBV4-3
D: TRBD1
J: TRBJ2-1

DNA: TGCGCCAGCAGCCAAGATTTTCTGATAGCCAAAAACATTCAGTACTTC
CDR3: CASSQDFLIAKNIQYF
size: .
V: TRBV4-3
D: .
J: TRBJ2-4

DNA: TGTGCCAGGGATAGACAGGGGCACACCGGGGAGCTGTTTTTT
CDR3: CARDRQGHTGELFF
size: few
V: TRBV28
D: TRBD1
J: TRBJ2-2

DNA: TGCGCCAGCAGCTTTAGACAGGGAGATTACGAGCAGTACTTC
CDR3: CASSFRQGDYEQYF
size: few
V: TRBV5-1
D: TRBD1
J: TRBJ2-7

DNA: TGTGCCACCTCGGCGGGTGCAACTAATGAAAAACTGTTTTTT
CDR3: CATSAGATNEKLFF
size: .
V: TRBV15
D: .
J: TRBJ1-4

DNA: TGTGCCAGCAGTTCCACCCCCTCCCAGTACTTC
CDR3: CASSSTPSQYF
size: few
V: TRBV28
D: .
J: TRBJ2-5

DNA: TGTGCCAGCAGTCCCTGGGCTAGCGGGGCCCAAGAGACCCAGTACTTC
CDR3: CASSPWASGAQETQYF
size: .
V: TRBV6-2/TRBV6-3
D: TRBD2
J: TRBJ2-5

DNA: TGTGCCAGCTCACTTCGGGAGGGCAACACCGGGGAGCTGTTTTTT
CDR3: CASSLREGNTGELFF
size: few
V: TRBV18
D: TRBD2
J: TRBJ2-2

DNA: TGTGCCAGCAGCCCGACGAATTCACCCCTCCACTTT
CDR3: CASSPTNSPLHF
size: few
V: TRBV3-1
D: .
J: TRBJ1-6

DNA: TGTGCCAGCTCGCTCTTGCACCAAGAGACCCAGTATTTC
CDR3: CASSLLHQETQYF
size: .
V: TRBV18
D: .
J: TRBJ2-5

DNA: TGCAGCGTTGAAGATGATAGCGGGCACCCGGATACGCAGTATTTT
CDR3: CSVEDDSGHPDTQYF
size: few
V: TRBV29-1
D: TRBD2
J: TRBJ2-3